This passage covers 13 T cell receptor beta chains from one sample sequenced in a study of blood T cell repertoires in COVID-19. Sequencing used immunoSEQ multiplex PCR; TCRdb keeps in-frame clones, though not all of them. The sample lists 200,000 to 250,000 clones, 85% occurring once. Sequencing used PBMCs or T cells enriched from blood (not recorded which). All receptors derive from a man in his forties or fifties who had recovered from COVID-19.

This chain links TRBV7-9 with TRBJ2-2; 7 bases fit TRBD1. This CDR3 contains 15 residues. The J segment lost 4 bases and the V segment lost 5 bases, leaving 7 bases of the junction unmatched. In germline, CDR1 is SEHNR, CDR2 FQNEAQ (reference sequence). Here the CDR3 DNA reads TGTGCCAGCAGCCAGACAGGGATCGGCACCGGGGAGCTGTTTTTT. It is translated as CASSQTGIGTGELFF.

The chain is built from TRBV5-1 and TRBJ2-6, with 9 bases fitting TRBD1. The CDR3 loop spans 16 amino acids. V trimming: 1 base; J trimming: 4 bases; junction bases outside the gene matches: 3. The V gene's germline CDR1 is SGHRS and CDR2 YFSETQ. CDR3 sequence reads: CASSLTGGSGANVLTF. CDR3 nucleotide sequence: TGCGCCAGCAGCTTGACAGGGGGCTCCGGGGCCAACGTCCTGACTTTC.

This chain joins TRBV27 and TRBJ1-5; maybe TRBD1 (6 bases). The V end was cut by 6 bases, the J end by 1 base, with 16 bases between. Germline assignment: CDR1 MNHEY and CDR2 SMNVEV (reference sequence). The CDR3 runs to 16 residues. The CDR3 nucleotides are TGTGCCAGCAGACCAGACAGGTCGCTAAGCAATCAGCCCCAGCATTTT. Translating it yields CASRPDRSLSNQPQHF.

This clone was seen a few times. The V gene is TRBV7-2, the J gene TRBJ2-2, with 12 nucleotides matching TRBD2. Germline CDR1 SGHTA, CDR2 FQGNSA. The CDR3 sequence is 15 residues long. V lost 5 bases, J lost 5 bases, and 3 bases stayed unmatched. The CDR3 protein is CASSPGLAGTGELFF. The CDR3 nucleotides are TGTGCCAGCAGCCCTGGACTAGCGGGAACCGGGGAGCTGTTTTTT.

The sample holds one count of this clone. As DNA, the CDR3 is TGTGCCAGCAGGCCGGCGGCCCTCCCGTATGGCTACACCTTC. Translated, it gives CASRPAALPYGYTF. The chain uses TRBV27 and TRBJ1-2; D remains ambiguous. There are 14 residues in the CDR3. Trimming took off 6 bases at V and 5 bases at J, with 16 bases between the two ends. Germline assignment: CDR1 MNHEY and CDR2 SMNVEV (reference sequence).

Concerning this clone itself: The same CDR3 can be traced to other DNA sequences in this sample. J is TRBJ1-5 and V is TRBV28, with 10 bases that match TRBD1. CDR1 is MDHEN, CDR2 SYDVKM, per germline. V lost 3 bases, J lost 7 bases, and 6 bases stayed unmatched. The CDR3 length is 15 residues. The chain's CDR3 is CASSLGQGFRQPQHF. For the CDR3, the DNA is TGTGCCAGCAGTTTGGGACAGGGGTTTAGGCAGCCCCAGCATTTT.

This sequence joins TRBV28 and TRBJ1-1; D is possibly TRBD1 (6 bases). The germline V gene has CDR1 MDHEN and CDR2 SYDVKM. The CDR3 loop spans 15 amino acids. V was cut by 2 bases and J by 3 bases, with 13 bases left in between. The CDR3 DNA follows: TGTGCCAGCAGTTTACCGACAGGACTAGACACTGAAGCTTTCTTT. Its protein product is CASSLPTGLDTEAFF.

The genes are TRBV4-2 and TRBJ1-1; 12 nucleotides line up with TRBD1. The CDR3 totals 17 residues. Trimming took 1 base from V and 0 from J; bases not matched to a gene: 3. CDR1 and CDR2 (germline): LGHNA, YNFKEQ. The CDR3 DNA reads TGTGCCAGCAGCCAAGGGGGACAGGGGGCAATGAACACTGAAGCTTTCTTT. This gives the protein CASSQGGQGAMNTEAFF.

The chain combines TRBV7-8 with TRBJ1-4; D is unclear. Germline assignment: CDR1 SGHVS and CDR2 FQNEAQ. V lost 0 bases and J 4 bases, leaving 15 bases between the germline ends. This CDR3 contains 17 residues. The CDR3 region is CASSLAPPWAVNEKLFF. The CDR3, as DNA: TGTGCCAGCAGCTTAGCACCTCCATGGGCCGTTAATGAAAAACTGTTTTTT. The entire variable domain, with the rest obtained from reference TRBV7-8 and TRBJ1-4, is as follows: GAGVSQSPRYKVAKRGQDVALRCDPISGHVSLFWYQQALGQGPEFLTYFQNEAQLDKSGLPSDRFFAERPEGSVSTLKIQRTQQEDSAVYLCASSLAPPWAVNEKLFFGSGTQLSVL.

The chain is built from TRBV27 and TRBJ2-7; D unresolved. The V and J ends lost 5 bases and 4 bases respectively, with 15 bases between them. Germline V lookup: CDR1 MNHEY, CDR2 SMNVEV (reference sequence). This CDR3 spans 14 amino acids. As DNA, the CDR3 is TGTGCCAGCAGTCTAACCCAAAGCAATTACGAGCAGTACTTC. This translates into CASSLTQSNYEQYF.

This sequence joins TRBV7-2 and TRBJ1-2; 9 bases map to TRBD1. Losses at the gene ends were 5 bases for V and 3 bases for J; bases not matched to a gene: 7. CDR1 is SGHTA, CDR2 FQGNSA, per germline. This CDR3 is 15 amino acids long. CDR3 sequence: CASSQQTGGYYGYTF. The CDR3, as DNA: TGTGCCAGCAGCCAACAGACAGGGGGATACTATGGCTACACCTTC. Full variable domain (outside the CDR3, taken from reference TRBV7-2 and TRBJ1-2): GAGVSQSPSNKVTEKGKDVELRCDPISGHTALYWYRQSLGQGLEFLIYFQGNSAPDKSGLPSDRFSAERTGGSVSTLTIQRTQQEDSAVYLCASSQQTGGYYGYTFGSGTRLTVV.

Here the CDR3 DNA reads TGTGCCAGCAGCCAGGGGGGCCAGGGGGCGTTTAATTCACCCCTCCACTTT. Its protein is CASSQGGQGAFNSPLHF. The V gene is TRBV3-1 (or the pseudogene TRBV3-2), the J gene TRBJ1-6, with 8 bases fitting TRBD1. This CDR3 is built from 17 residues. The germline gives CDR1 LGHDT, CDR2 YNNKEL (reference sequence). Trimming at V came to 3 bases and at J to 6 bases, leaving 10 bases not matched to a gene.

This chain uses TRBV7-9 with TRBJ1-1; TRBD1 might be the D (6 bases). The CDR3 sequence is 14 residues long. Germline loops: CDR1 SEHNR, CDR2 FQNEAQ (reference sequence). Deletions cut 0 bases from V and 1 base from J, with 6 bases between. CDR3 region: CASSLATGNTEAFF. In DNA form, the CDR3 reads TGTGCCAGCAGCTTAGCGACAGGGAACACTGAAGCTTTCTTT.